Presented here are 32 T cell receptor beta chains from one specimen sequenced in a study of T cell changes during pregnancy in multiple sclerosis. Some clones are missing from TCRdb's copy, which holds only in-frame ones; the method was immunoSEQ multiplex PCR. The repertoire includes 77,000 or so clones, over 85% of them detected once, and 0.75% sits in the top ten. This sample comprised peripheral blood, obtained in the second trimester of pregnancy. These receptor sequences come from a female donor in good health, enrolled as a control in a pregnancy study.

This sequence joins TRBV29-1 and TRBJ1-1; D gene ambiguous. V was clipped by 3 bases and J by 5 bases, with 16 bases between them. The CDR3 runs to 14 residues. Per germline, CDR1 SQVTM and CDR2 ANQGSEA. This CDR3 is CSVERTVLSTEAFF. The CDR3 DNA reads TGCAGCGTTGAGAGGACTGTCCTGAGTACTGAAGCTTTCTTT.

The V call is TRBV6-5, the J call TRBJ1-2; TRBD1 agrees at 7 bases. This CDR3 is 13 amino acids long. After removal of 2 bases from V and 6 bases from J, the junction contained 3 bases not matched to a gene. Germline V gene sequence: CDR1 MNHEY, CDR2 SVGAGI. The CDR3 is CASSYGTADGYTF. CDR3 nucleotide sequence: TGTGCCAGCAGTTACGGGACAGCGGATGGCTACACCTTC.

The rearrangement uses TRBV25-1 and TRBJ1-1; D may be TRBD1 (6 bases). This CDR3 has 13 residues. Germline loops: CDR1 MGHDK, CDR2 SYGVNS. The V gene lost 5 bases and the J gene lost 4 bases, with 11 bases spanning the gap. CDR3 nucleotide sequence: TGTGCCAGCAGTTACAGGGAATCCACTGAAGCTTTCTTT. This translates into CASSYRESTEAFF.

The genes are TRBV18 and TRBJ1-1, with 7 bases matching TRBD1. The germline V gene has CDR1 KGHSH and CDR2 LQKENI. The V and J ends lost 2 bases and 0 bases, in that order; junction bases with no gene match: 0. There are 14 residues in the CDR3. CDR3 sequence (DNA): TGTGCCAGCTCACCAACAGGGGTGAACACTGAAGCTTTCTTT. Encoded protein: CASSPTGVNTEAFF.

The chain combines TRBV5-6 with TRBJ1-2; 8 nucleotides align to TRBD1. CDR1 is SGHDT and CDR2 is YYEEEE in the germline V gene. The CDR3 totals 15 residues. J was trimmed by 4 bases and V by 4 bases; bases with no gene match: 9. CDR3 bases: TGTGCCAGCAGCGAAGCCGGGACAGGCGTCTATGGCTACACCTTC. This codes for CASSEAGTGVYGYTF.

The V call is TRBV4-2, the J call TRBJ1-2, with 7 bases that match TRBD1. This CDR3 region has 14 residues. Germline CDR1 is LGHNA and CDR2 is YNFKEQ. J lost 2 bases, V lost 1 base, and 1 base had no gene match. DNA of the CDR3: TGTGCCAGCAGCCAAGTGACAGGGAACTATGGCTACACCTTC. Protein product: CASSQVTGNYGYTF.

The rearrangement uses TRBV4-2 and TRBJ1-2; 7 nucleotides align to TRBD1. The V gene end was trimmed by 1 base and the J gene end by 4 bases; junction bases not matched to a gene: 6. CDR3 length equals 15 residues. Germline-derived CDR1 and CDR2 are LGHNA and YNFKEQ. CDR3 sequence reads: CASSQGQGEAYGYTF. The CDR3 nucleotides read TGTGCCAGCAGCCAAGGACAGGGAGAGGCCTATGGCTACACCTTC.

This clone was observed a single time. The chain links TRBV5-4 to TRBJ2-5; TRBD2 matches at 12 bases. V dropped 4 bases and J dropped 5; count of bases not matched to a gene: 3. Germline V gene sequence: CDR1 SGHNT, CDR2 YYREEE (reference sequence). The length of the CDR3 is 14 residues. This CDR3 reads CASSLAGGPETQYF. The DNA for the CDR3 is TGTGCCAGCAGCCTAGCGGGGGGGCCGGAGACCCAGTACTTC.

This CDR3 is CASSRGGSNEKLFF. In DNA, the CDR3 is TGTGCCAGCAGCCGGGGGGGTAGTAATGAAAAACTGTTTTTT. The V gene is TRBV4-2, the J gene TRBJ1-4; weak D call: TRBD1 (5 bases). This CDR3 has 14 residues. V was trimmed by 4 bases and J by 4 bases, leaving 10 bases between them. Germline CDR1 is LGHNA and CDR2 is YNFKEQ.

The chain couples TRBV7-8 to TRBJ1-1, with 7 bases lining up with TRBD1. Germline CDR1 and CDR2: SGHVS and FQNEAQ. V dropped 4 bases and J dropped 1; count of bases not matched to a gene: 6. This CDR3 region has 15 residues. The CDR3 sequence is CASSSGTEENTEAFF. In DNA form, the CDR3 reads TGTGCCAGCAGCTCTGGGACAGAAGAGAACACTGAAGCTTTCTTT. Using reference TRBV7-8 and TRBJ1-1 for the parts outside the CDR3, the full variable domain is GAGVSQSPRYKVAKRGQDVALRCDPISGHVSLFWYQQALGQGPEFLTYFQNEAQLDKSGLPSDRFFAERPEGSVSTLKIQRTQQEDSAVYLCASSSGTEENTEAFFGQGTRLTVV.

This clone appeared a few times. The chain uses TRBV11-2 and TRBJ2-7, with TRBD1 identical over 10 bases. The V gene's germline CDR1 is SGHAT and CDR2 FQNNGV. V lost 4 bases to trimming and J lost 6 bases; unmatched junction nucleotides: 6. The CDR3 spans 14 residues. CDR3 in DNA: TGTGCCAGCAGCTCGAGGGGACAGGGGCCCGAGCAGTACTTC. It yields the protein CASSSRGQGPEQYF.

This rearrangement joins TRBV5-4 to TRBJ1-2; TRBD1 is a possible D gene (5 bases). Germline V CDR1 and CDR2: SGHNT, YYREEE (reference sequence). The CDR3 spans 14 residues. V was clipped by 1 base and J by 6 bases, with 13 bases between them. The CDR3 reads CASSLTRAPHGYTF. CDR3 in DNA: TGTGCCAGCAGCTTGACCAGGGCTCCTCATGGCTACACCTTC. The full variable domain, its missing parts supplied by reference TRBV5-4 and TRBJ1-2, is ETGVTQSPTHLIKTRGQQVTLRCSSQSGHNTVSWYQQALGQGPQFIFQYYREEENGRGNFPPRFSGLQFPNYSSELNVNALELDDSALYLCASSLTRAPHGYTFGSGTRLTVV.

V is TRBV18 and J is TRBJ2-1; 10 bases match TRBD1. Losses at the gene ends were 3 bases for V and 8 bases for J; bases not matched to a gene: 4. The CDR3 loop spans 14 amino acids. Germline V gene data show CDR1 as KGHSH and CDR2 as LQKENI. DNA of the CDR3: TGTGCCAGCTCACCCTGGGACAGGGGCGATGAGCAGTTCTTC. Residues: CASSPWDRGDEQFF.

V usage is TRBV10-3 and J usage is TRBJ1-2, with D uncertain. Germline-derived CDR1 and CDR2 are ENHRY and SYGVKD. Trimming shortened V by 2 bases and J by 8 bases, and 12 bases separated the two germline ends. This CDR3 spans 13 amino acids. The CDR3 reads CAISEGPAGGYTF. The DNA for the CDR3 is TGTGCCATCAGTGAGGGCCCAGCGGGCGGCTACACCTTC.

This clone was seen just once. The chain carries TRBV5-1 and TRBJ2-1, with 10 bases lining up with TRBD1. The CDR3 has 14 amino acids. V lost 2 bases to trimming and J lost 10 bases; unmatched junction nucleotides: 6. Germline-derived CDR1 and CDR2 are SGHRS and YFSETQ. The CDR3 DNA reads TGCGCCAGCAGCTTAGGGACAGGGGATTGGGAGCAGTTCTTC. Its translation: CASSLGTGDWEQFF.

The chain recombines TRBV19 with TRBJ1-2, with 8 bases identical to TRBD1. Germline CDR1 reads LNHDA; CDR2 reads SQIVND (reference sequence). The CDR3 is made up of 14 amino acids. Trimming removed 5 bases from V and 6 bases from J; junction bases left unmatched: 8. CDR3 sequence (DNA): TGTGCCAGTAGTTTCTCCGGACAGGGTGATGGCTACACCTTC. It codes for CASSFSGQGDGYTF.

This rearrangement joins TRBV6-1 to TRBJ1-2; tentative D call: TRBD1 (5 bases). The CDR3 is made up of 14 amino acids. CDR1 and CDR2 from the germline V gene are MNHNS and SASEGT. Trimming left V 2 bases short and J 4 bases short, with 11 bases between. The CDR3 protein is CASSEQGQPYGYTF. CDR3 in DNA: TGTGCCAGCAGTGAACAGGGCCAACCCTATGGCTACACCTTC.

The chain uses TRBV30 and TRBJ1-5; 8 bases align to TRBD1. CDR3 length: 16 residues. The germline gives CDR1 GTSNPN, CDR2 SVGIG (reference sequence). Trimming took 3 bases from V and 0 from J; bases not matched to a gene: 7. The CDR3 DNA reads TGTGCCTGGAGCGCTAGAGACAGGGGTAGCAATCAGCCCCAGCATTTT. Protein: CAWSARDRGSNQPQHF.

V and J are TRBV6-4 and TRBJ1-5, with D perhaps matching TRBD1 (6 bases). The germline V and J ends were trimmed by 10 bases and 4 bases, with 14 bases remaining between them. The CDR3 has 13 amino acids. Germline V gene data show CDR1 as MRHNA and CDR2 as SNTAGT. The CDR3 sequence is CANTDRENQPQHF. The DNA for the CDR3 is TGTGCCAACACGGACAGAGAAAATCAGCCCCAGCATTTT.

This chain joins TRBV7-7 and TRBJ2-5, with TRBD2 matching over 10 bases. Looked up from germline, CDR1 is SSHAT and CDR2 is FNYEAQ (reference sequence). J lost 4 bases, V lost 5 bases, and 7 bases had no gene match. CDR3 size: 15 residues. In DNA, the CDR3 is TGTGCCAGCAGCCCCCAAGCGGGGGGGCCAGAGACCCAGTACTTC. Encoded protein: CASSPQAGGPETQYF.

The V call is TRBV9, the J call TRBJ2-7, with a weak D call TRBD1 (5 bases). The germline V gene has CDR1 SGDLS and CDR2 YYNGEE. V lost 5 bases, J lost 2 bases, and 20 bases lay in between. The CDR3 runs to 16 residues. The CDR3 nucleotides read TGTGCCAGCAGTCATGGGGCAGGCCGACGACCCTACGAGCAGTACTTC. It specifies CASSHGAGRRPYEQYF.

The gene calls are TRBV15 and TRBJ1-1; possible D gene TRBD1, 5 bases. The germline CDR1 and CDR2 sequences are LNHNV and YYDKDF (reference sequence). The V gene lost 4 bases and the J gene lost 1 base, with 16 bases spanning the gap. The CDR3 runs 16 residues. The DNA of the CDR3 is TGTGCCACCAGCATCGGATCGGGCACAGGGAACACTGAAGCTTTCTTT. Protein: CATSIGSGTGNTEAFF.

This rearrangement joins TRBV27 to TRBJ1-2; TRBD1 aligns across 10 bases. The CDR3 is made up of 15 amino acids. Trimming removed 0 bases from V and 4 bases from J; junction bases left unmatched: 2. Per germline, CDR1 MNHEY and CDR2 SMNVEV (reference sequence). CDR3 residues: CASSLSGQGVYGYTF. DNA for the CDR3: TGTGCCAGCAGTTTATCCGGACAGGGGGTCTATGGCTACACCTTC.

The V and J genes are TRBV13 and TRBJ1-6; 9 positions agree with TRBD1. Germline V gene lookup returns CDR1 PRHDT and CDR2 FYEKMQ (reference sequence). J lost 1 base, V lost 6 bases, and 10 bases had no gene match. The CDR3 runs 18 residues. CDR3 nucleotides: TGTGCCAGCAGAGGATTTGAACAGGGGGCTTCCTATAATTCACCCCTCCACTTT. Protein: CASRGFEQGASYNSPLHF.

The J gene is TRBJ1-2, the V gene TRBV27; maybe TRBD1 (5 bases). The CDR3 loop spans 13 amino acids. V was clipped by 6 bases and J by 3 bases, with 11 bases between them. Germline CDR1 MNHEY, CDR2 SMNVEV (reference sequence). This CDR3 is CASSLGVYYGYTF. As DNA, the CDR3 is TGTGCCAGCAGCCTAGGGGTTTACTATGGCTACACCTTC.

The genes are TRBV2 and TRBJ2-6, with 8 bases aligning to TRBD1. CDR1 is SNHLY, CDR2 FYNNEI, per germline. V lost 6 bases and J lost 1; bases outside the gene matches: 8. The CDR3 sequence is 17 residues long. The CDR3 here is CASSRTGFVSGANVLTF. In nucleotides, the CDR3 is TGTGCCAGCAGCAGGACAGGGTTTGTGTCTGGGGCCAACGTCCTGACTTTC.

This chain links TRBV12-2 with TRBJ1-1; the table's D call, TRBD1, has no DNA check behind it. TRBV12-2 is deemed a pseudogene. CDR3 size: 15 residues. CDR3: CASRFDRGRGTEAFF. CDR3 coding DNA: TGTGCAAGTCGCTTCGACAGGGGGCGGGGTACTGAAGCTTTCTTT.

The J gene is TRBJ2-7, the V gene TRBV28; 10 bases map to TRBD1. In germline, CDR1 is MDHEN, CDR2 SYDVKM. This CDR3 has 14 amino acids. The J segment lost 4 bases and the V segment lost 6 bases, leaving 6 bases of the junction unmatched. For the CDR3, the DNA is TGTGCCAGCAGCACTCCGGGACAGGGGTACGAGCAGTACTTC. Protein sequence: CASSTPGQGYEQYF.

The count of this clone is one. The chain links TRBV30 to TRBJ2-7; weak D call: TRBD1 (6 bases). V lost 8 bases and J 2 bases, leaving 19 bases between the germline ends. The CDR3 spans 14 residues. Per the germline V gene, CDR1 is GTSNPN and CDR2 is SVGIG (reference sequence). In DNA, the CDR3 is TGTGCCGTGGGTATCCAGGGGCCTACCTACGAGCAGTACTTC. As protein: CAVGIQGPTYEQYF.

The rearrangement links TRBV29-1 to TRBJ2-1, with D possibly TRBD1 on 7 matching bases. This CDR3 has 15 amino acids. Germline V lookup: CDR1 SQVTM, CDR2 ANQGSEA. The V end was cut by 4 bases, the J end by 0 bases, with 13 bases between. Written as DNA, the CDR3 is TGCAGCGTTGTCGGCGGGGACAGCTCCTACAATGAGCAGTTCTTC. Encoded protein: CSVVGGDSSYNEQFF.

This clone has only a few counts. J is TRBJ1-5 and V is TRBV7-2; 7 bases align to TRBD1. With 5 bases clipped from V and 7 bases from J, the junction kept 5 bases outside the gene matches. The CDR3 has 13 residues. The germline V gene encodes CDR1 SGHTA and CDR2 FQGNSA. The chain's CDR3 is CASSTDRDQPQHF. The CDR3 bases are TGTGCCAGCAGCACCGACAGGGACCAGCCCCAGCATTTT.

V is TRBV27 and J is TRBJ1-1, with D possibly being TRBD1 (5 bases). Germline loops: CDR1 MNHEY, CDR2 SMNVEV (reference sequence). The CDR3 contains 16 residues. The V end was cut by 6 bases, the J end by 4 bases, with 21 bases between. CDR3 in amino acids: CASSTFVLTRVTEAFF. CDR3 in DNA: TGTGCCAGCAGCACGTTCGTACTAACCAGGGTCACTGAAGCTTTCTTT.